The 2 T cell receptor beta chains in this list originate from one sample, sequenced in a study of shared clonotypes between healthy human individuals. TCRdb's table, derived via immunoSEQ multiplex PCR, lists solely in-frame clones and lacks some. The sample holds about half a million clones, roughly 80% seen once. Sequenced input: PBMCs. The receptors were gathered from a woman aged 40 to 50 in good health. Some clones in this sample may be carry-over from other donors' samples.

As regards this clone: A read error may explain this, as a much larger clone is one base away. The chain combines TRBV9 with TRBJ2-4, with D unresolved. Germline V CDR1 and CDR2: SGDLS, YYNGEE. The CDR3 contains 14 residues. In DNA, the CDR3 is TGTTCCAGCAGCGAACAGCCTTACAAAAACATTCAGTACTTC. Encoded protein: CSSSEQPYKNIQYF. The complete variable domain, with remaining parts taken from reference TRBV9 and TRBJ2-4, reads DSGVTQTPKHLITATGQRVTLRCSPRSGDLSVYWYQQSLDQGLQFLIQYYNGEERAKGNILERFSAQQFPDLHSELNLSSLELGDSALYFCSSSEQPYKNIQYFGAGTRLSVL.

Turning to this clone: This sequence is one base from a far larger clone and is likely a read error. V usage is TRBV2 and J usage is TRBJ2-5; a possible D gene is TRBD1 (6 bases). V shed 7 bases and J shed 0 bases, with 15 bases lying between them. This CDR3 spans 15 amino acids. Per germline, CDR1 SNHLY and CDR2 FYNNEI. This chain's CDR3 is CASTHSGQYQETQYF. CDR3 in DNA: TGTGCCAGCACCCACTCAGGACAGTACCAAGAGACCCAGTACTTC. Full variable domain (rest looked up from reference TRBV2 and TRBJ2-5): EPEVTQTPSHQVTQMGQEVILRCVPISNHLYFYWYRQILGQKVEFLVSFYNNEISEKSEIFDDQFSVERPDGSNFTLKIRSTKLEDSAMYFCASTHSGQYQETQYFGPGTRLLVL.